A selection of T cell receptor beta chains follows, all from one sample in a study of post-analysis software for immune sequencing data. TCRdb re-derived calls from the PCR reads in MiXCR, one entry per CDR3 protein. Here the sample spans 380,000 or so distinct CDR3 sequences, about a third being singletons. The sample consisted of blood. The receptors were sampled from a girl aged 10-17 years with multiple sclerosis. Both conserved end residues are part of each CDR3. The order of the fields is V gene, J gene, clone size, D gene, CDR3 protein, CDR3 DNA. A D gene is named only where the DNA matches it firmly. The listing skips clone size in some rows; elsewhere it reads once, few, many or a size class.

>TRBV7-9|TRBJ2-7|-|-
CASTKDGYEQYF
TGTGCCAGCACCAAAGATGGGTACGAGCAGTACTTC
>TRBV6-1|TRBJ1-6|many|-
CASSRDNSPLHF
TGTGCCAGCAGCCGGGATAATTCACCCCTCCACTTT
>TRBV7-8|TRBJ2-1|-|TRBD1
CASRDRATYNEQFF
TGTGCCAGCAGAGACAGGGCCACCTACAATGAGCAGTTCTTC
>TRBV5-1|TRBJ2-5|-|TRBD2
CASSPNSGGLRDGTQYF
TGCGCCAGCAGCCCTAATAGCGGGGGCCTCAGGGATGGGACCCAGTACTTC
>TRBV7-2|TRBJ2-1|-|-
CASSLWREQFF
TGTGCCAGCAGCCTTTGGCGGGAGCAGTTCTTC
>TRBV5-1|TRBJ2-7|few|TRBD2
CASSRGGTTDSYEQYF
TGCGCCAGCAGCCGCGGGGGGACTACAGACAGCTACGAGCAGTACTTC
>TRBV12-3/TRBV12-4|TRBJ2-7|few|TRBD1
CASSAGTGHYEQYF
TGTGCCAGCAGTGCCGGGACAGGGCATTACGAGCAGTACTTC
>TRBV13|TRBJ2-7|-|TRBD2
CASSLSGRLAGGDYEQYF
TGTGCCAGCAGCTTAAGTGGGAGACTAGCGGGGGGAGACTACGAGCAGTACTTC
>TRBV12-3/TRBV12-4|TRBJ1-1|few|-
CASSQQGTNTEAFF
TGTGCCAGCAGCCAACAGGGAACTAACACTGAAGCTTTCTTT
>TRBV27|TRBJ2-4|few|-
CASSSGRGAKNIQYF
TGTGCCAGCAGTTCGGGCCGGGGGGCCAAAAACATTCAGTACTTC
>TRBV7-2|TRBJ1-5|few|-
CASSLRLESNQPQHF
TGTGCCAGCAGCTTACGGCTGGAAAGCAATCAGCCCCAGCATTTT
>TRBV7-2|TRBJ2-5|-|-
CASSLNLLETQYF
TGTGCCAGCAGCTTAAATCTGCTGGAGACCCAGTACTTC
>TRBV7-2|TRBJ2-1|-|TRBD2
CASSLVKTSGGPNYNEQFF
TGTGCCAGCAGCTTAGTCAAGACTAGCGGGGGTCCTAACTACAATGAGCAGTTCTTC
>TRBV29-1|TRBJ2-5|few|-
CSVGGFGRETQYF
TGCAGCGTTGGAGGGTTTGGCAGGGAGACCCAGTACTTC
>TRBV27|TRBJ2-5|few|-
CASSLSWLQETQYF
TGTGCCAGCAGTTTATCGTGGCTGCAAGAGACCCAGTACTTC
>TRBV13|TRBJ2-4|many|-
CASSLRGQNIQYF
TGTGCCAGCAGCTTAAGGGGACAAAACATTCAGTACTTC
>TRBV7-9|TRBJ2-5|many|-
CASSLGTVQETQYF
TGTGCCAGCAGCTTGGGGACGGTTCAAGAGACCCAGTACTTC
>TRBV15|TRBJ2-3|few|TRBD1
CATGTANTDTQYF
TGTGCCACCGGGACAGCAAACACAGATACGCAGTATTTT
>TRBV5-1|TRBJ2-1|-|-
CAGSLWSVGNEQFF
TGCGCCGGCAGCTTGTGGTCGGTAGGCAATGAGCAGTTCTTC
>TRBV12-3/TRBV12-4|TRBJ1-1|few|TRBD1
CASRAQGARGVSGNTEAFF
TGTGCCAGCAGGGCACAGGGGGCGAGGGGGGTTTCGGGGAACACTGAAGCTTTCTTT
>TRBV27|TRBJ2-1|few|TRBD2
CASSSIRGGQIDEQFF
TGTGCCAGCAGTTCGATCCGGGGGGGCCAAATCGATGAGCAGTTCTTC
>TRBV3-1|TRBJ2-5|few|TRBD1
CASSLWDRTSETQYF
TGTGCCAGCAGCCTTTGGGACAGGACGTCAGAGACCCAGTACTTC
>TRBV29-1|TRBJ2-3|few|-
CSSTQGITDTQYF
TGCAGCTCAACTCAGGGTATCACAGATACGCAGTATTTT
>TRBV20-1|TRBJ1-5|-|TRBD1
CSADYGTGEYQPQHF
TGCAGTGCTGACTACGGGACAGGGGAATATCAGCCCCAGCATTTT
>TRBV19|TRBJ1-1|once|-
CASSTGTLNTEAFF
TGTGCCAGCAGCACCGGGACACTGAACACTGAAGCTTTCTTT
>TRBV4-1|TRBJ2-7|few|-
CASSQKGWGDTFNEQYF
TGCGCCAGCAGCCAAAAGGGTTGGGGGGATACTTTCAACGAGCAGTACTTC
>TRBV6-5|TRBJ1-1|-|-
CASSYSPVNTEAFF
TGTGCCAGCAGTTACTCGCCGGTTAACACTGAAGCTTTCTTT
>TRBV7-2|TRBJ2-1|-|TRBD2
CASSLPSGGARYNEQFF
TGTGCCAGCAGCCTACCTAGCGGGGGGGCAAGATACAATGAGCAGTTCTTC
>TRBV7-2|TRBJ2-7|-|-
CASSLNHGHYEQYF
TGTGCCAGCAGCTTAAATCATGGACACTACGAGCAGTACTTC
>TRBV4-3|TRBJ1-2|few|TRBD1
CASSQEWDRDRGYTF
TGCGCCAGCAGCCAAGAATGGGACAGGGATCGTGGCTACACCTTC
>TRBV12-3/TRBV12-4|TRBJ2-5|few|-
CASSLDGGQETQYF
TGTGCCAGCAGTTTAGACGGAGGGCAAGAGACCCAGTACTTC
>TRBV9|TRBJ1-4|few|TRBD1
CASSVGQGREKLFF
TGTGCCAGCAGCGTAGGACAGGGAAGAGAAAAGCTGTTTTTT
>TRBV12-3/TRBV12-4|TRBJ1-6|few|TRBD1
CASRVSGQINSPLHF
TGTGCCAGCAGAGTTTCGGGACAGATAAATTCACCCCTCCACTTT
>TRBV9|TRBJ2-5|many|-
CASSVGPKGTQYF
TGTGCCAGCAGCGTGGGACCTAAGGGGACCCAGTACTTC
>TRBV11-2|TRBJ2-3|-|TRBD2
CASSPDPSGGTDTQYF
TGTGCCAGCAGCCCCGACCCTAGCGGGGGGACAGATACGCAGTATTTT
>TRBV7-9|TRBJ1-2|-|-
CASSQGGSGYTF
TGTGCCAGCAGTCAAGGGGGGAGCGGCTACACCTTC
>TRBV7-2|TRBJ2-5|few|-
CASSLYPARSGETQYF
TGTGCCAGCAGCTTATATCCGGCTAGATCAGGGGAGACCCAGTACTTC
>TRBV20-1|TRBJ1-1|-|-
CSAPDESPEAFF
TGCAGTGCCCCGGACGAGTCCCCTGAAGCTTTCTTT
>TRBV7-9|TRBJ1-6|-|TRBD1
CASRPAGGSSPLHF
TGTGCCAGCAGACCAGCAGGGGGCTCTTCACCCCTCCACTTT
>TRBV20-1|TRBJ2-4|-|-
CSARGARGLAKNIQYF
TGCAGTGCCAGAGGCGCGCGGGGACTAGCCAAAAACATTCAGTACTTC
>TRBV4-2|TRBJ1-6|-|TRBD1
CASSQSGTGASPLHF
TGTGCCAGCAGCCAGTCCGGGACAGGGGCTTCACCCCTCCACTTT
>TRBV12-3/TRBV12-4|TRBJ1-3|-|TRBD1
CASSPRTGGGGNTIYF
TGTGCCAGCAGTCCACGGACAGGGGGCGGTGGAAACACCATATATTTT
>TRBV5-1|TRBJ2-7|few|TRBD2
CASSLVSGQSSYEQYF
TGCGCCAGCAGCTTGGTTAGCGGGCAGAGCTCCTACGAGCAGTACTTC
>TRBV12-3/TRBV12-4|TRBJ1-1|-|-
CASSLGDGTEAFF
TGCGCCAGCAGTTTGGGGGACGGCACTGAAGCTTTCTTT
>TRBV20-1|TRBJ2-7|-|TRBD2
CSTRPQRAGVSYEQYF
TGCAGTACTAGACCCCAGAGGGCGGGGGTGTCCTACGAGCAGTACTTC
>TRBV7-9|TRBJ1-1|-|TRBD1
CASIADRGSAFF
TGTGCCAGCATCGCGGACAGGGGTTCGGCTTTCTTT
>TRBV28|TRBJ2-3|once|-
CASSTRTLTSTDTQYF
TGTGCCAGCAGTACCCGGACACTCACTAGCACAGATACGCAGTATTTT
>TRBV5-5|TRBJ2-5|few|TRBD1
CASSLRGRRALQETQYF
TGTGCCAGCAGCTTAAGGGGGCGTCGGGCCCTCCAAGAGACCCAGTACTTC
>TRBV5-1|TRBJ2-3|once|-
CASSFGQTADTQYF
TGCGCCAGCAGCTTTGGACAGACCGCAGATACGCAGTATTTT
>TRBV3-1|TRBJ2-3|-|-
CASSQSGSGNLDGDTQYF
TGTGCCAGCAGCCAATCGGGGTCCGGAAATCTAGACGGAGATACGCAGTATTTT
>TRBV5-1|TRBJ2-1|few|-
CASSLEFRGSSYNEQFF
TGCGCCAGCAGTTTGGAATTCAGGGGCTCCTCCTACAATGAGCAGTTCTTC
>TRBV27|TRBJ1-2|-|-
CASSFSQGLGYGYTF
TGTGCCAGCAGTTTTTCGCAGGGGCTGGGCTATGGCTACACCTTC
>TRBV4-1|TRBJ2-7|few|-
CASSQPDESSYEQYF
TGCGCCAGCAGCCAACCCGACGAAAGCTCCTACGAGCAGTACTTC
>TRBV7-9|TRBJ1-4|-|-
CASSFNPTNEKLFF
TGTGCCAGCAGCTTTAACCCAACTAATGAAAAACTGTTTTTT
>TRBV12-3/TRBV12-4|TRBJ1-1|-|-
CASSFTQGTEAFF
TGTGCCAGCAGTTTTACCCAGGGGACTGAAGCTTTCTTT
>TRBV24-1|TRBJ2-3|few|TRBD1
CATSDSWDRGPTDTQYF
TGTGCCACCAGTGATTCATGGGACAGGGGGCCCACAGATACGCAGTATTTT
>TRBV16|TRBJ2-1|-|-
CASGWLYNEQFF
TGTGCCAGCGGGTGGCTCTACAATGAGCAGTTCTTC
>TRBV7-8|TRBJ1-5|-|TRBD1
CASSLGGTGRTNQPQHF
TGTGCCAGCAGCTTAGGAGGGACAGGGAGAACCAATCAGCCCCAGCATTTT
>TRBV6-6|TRBJ2-2|-|-
CASSFHTGELFF
TGTGCCAGCAGTTTTCACACCGGGGAGCTGTTTTTT